This T cell receptor beta chain was obtained from a study of cytomegalovirus exposure and HLA in healthy donors. Study-level findings and limits: Reported results showed that the classifier diagnosed cytomegalovirus status with high specificity and sensitivity. Listed as cytomegalovirus-associated were 150 or so TCR beta chains.

The protocol was immunoSEQ multiplex PCR, while the TCRdb copy is restricted to in-frame clones and leaves out a portion. The table shows about 54,000 clones, with roughly nine tenths occurring only once. Germline CDR1 reads MRHNA; CDR2 reads SNTAGT. The CDR3 extends over 13 amino acids. V dropped 4 bases and J dropped 4 bases, with 8 bases sitting between them. With regard to this clone: What it binds is unknown.

This chain links TRBV6-4 with TRBJ1-5, with unresolved D. This TCR derives from a woman younger than 30 in good health and CMV-seropositive. Input material: PBMCs. CDR3 in amino acids: CASSVAGNQPQHF. The CDR3 DNA reads as TGTGCCAGCAGTGTTGCGGGTAATCAGCCCCAGCATTTT.